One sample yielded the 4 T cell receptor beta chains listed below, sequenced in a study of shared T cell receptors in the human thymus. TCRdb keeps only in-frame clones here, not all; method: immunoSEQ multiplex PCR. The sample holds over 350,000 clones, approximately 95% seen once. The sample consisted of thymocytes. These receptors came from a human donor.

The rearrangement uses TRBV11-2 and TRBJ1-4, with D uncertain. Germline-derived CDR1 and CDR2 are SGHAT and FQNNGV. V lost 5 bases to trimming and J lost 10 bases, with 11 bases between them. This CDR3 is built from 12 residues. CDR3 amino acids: CASSRYRLKLFF. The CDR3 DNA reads TGTGCCAGCAGCCGATACCGGTTAAAACTGTTTTTT.

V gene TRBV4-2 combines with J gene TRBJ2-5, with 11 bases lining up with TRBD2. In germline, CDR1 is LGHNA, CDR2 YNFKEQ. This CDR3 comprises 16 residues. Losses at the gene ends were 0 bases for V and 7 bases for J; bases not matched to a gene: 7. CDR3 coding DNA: TGTGCCAGCAGCCAAGAACTAGCGGGAGTGAGCGGGACCCAGTACTTC. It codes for CASSQELAGVSGTQYF.

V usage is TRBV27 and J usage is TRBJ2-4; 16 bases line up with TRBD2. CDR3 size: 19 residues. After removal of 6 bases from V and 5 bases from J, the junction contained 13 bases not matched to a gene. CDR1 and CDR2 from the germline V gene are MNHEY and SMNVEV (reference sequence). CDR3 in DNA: TGTGCCAGCAGCCGAGGGACTAGCGGGAGGGGGGGTTTGGAAAACATTCAGTACTTC. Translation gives CASSRGTSGRGGLENIQYF.

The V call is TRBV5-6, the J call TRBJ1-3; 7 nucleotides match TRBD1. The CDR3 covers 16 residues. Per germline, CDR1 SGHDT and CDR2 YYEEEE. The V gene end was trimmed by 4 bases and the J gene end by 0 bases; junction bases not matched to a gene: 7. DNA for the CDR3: TGTGCCAGCAGCGTAGGACAGGAAAACTCTGGAAACACCATATATTTT. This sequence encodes CASSVGQENSGNTIYF.